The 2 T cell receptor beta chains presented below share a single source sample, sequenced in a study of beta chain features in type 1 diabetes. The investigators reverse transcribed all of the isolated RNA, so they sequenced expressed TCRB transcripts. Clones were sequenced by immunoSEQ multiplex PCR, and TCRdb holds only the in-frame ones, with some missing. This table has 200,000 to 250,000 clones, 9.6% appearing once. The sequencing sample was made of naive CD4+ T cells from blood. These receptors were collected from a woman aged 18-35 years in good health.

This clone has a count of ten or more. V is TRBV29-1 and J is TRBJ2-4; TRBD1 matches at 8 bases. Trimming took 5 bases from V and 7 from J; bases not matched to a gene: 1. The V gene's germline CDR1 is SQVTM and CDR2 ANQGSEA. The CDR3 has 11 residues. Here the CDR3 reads CSVRQGNIQYF. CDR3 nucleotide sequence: TGCAGCGTTCGACAGGGGAACATTCAGTACTTC.

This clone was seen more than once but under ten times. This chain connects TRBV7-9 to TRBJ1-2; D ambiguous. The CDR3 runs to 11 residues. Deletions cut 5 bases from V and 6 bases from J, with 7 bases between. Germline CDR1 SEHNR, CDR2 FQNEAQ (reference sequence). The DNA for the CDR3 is TGTGCCAGCAGCCCCGTTGATGGCTACACCTTC. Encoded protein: CASSPVDGYTF.